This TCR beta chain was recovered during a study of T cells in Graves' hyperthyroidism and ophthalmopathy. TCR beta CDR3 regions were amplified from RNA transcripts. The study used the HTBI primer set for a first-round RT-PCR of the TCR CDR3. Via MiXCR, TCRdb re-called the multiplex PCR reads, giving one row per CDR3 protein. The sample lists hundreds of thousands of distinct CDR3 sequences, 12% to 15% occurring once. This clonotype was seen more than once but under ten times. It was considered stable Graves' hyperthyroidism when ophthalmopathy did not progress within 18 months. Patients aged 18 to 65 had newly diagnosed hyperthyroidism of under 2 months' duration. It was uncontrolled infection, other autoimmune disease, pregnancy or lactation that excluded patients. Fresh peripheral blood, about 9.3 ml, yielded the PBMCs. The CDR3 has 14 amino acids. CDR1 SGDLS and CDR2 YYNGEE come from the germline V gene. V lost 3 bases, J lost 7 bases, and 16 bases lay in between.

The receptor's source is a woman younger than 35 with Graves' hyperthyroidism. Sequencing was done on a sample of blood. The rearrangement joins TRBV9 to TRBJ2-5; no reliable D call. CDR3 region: CASSAEMRLGTQYF. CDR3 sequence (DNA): TGTGCCAGCAGCGCCGAGATGCGCCTTGGGACCCAGTACTTC.